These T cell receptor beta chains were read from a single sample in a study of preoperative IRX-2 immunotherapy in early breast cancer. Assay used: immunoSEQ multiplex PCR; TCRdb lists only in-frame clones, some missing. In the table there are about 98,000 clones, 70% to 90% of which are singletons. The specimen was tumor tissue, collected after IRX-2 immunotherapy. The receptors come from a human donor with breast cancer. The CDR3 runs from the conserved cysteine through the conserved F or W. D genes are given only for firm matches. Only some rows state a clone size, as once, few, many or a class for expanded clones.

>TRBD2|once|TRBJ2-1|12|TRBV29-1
TGCACGGTTTTTGGGCTAGCGGATGAGCAGTTCTTC
CTVFGLADEQFF
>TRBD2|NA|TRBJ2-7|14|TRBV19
TGTGCCAGTAGTGGTCGGGAGGACCCCTACGAGCAGTACTTC
CASSGREDPYEQYF
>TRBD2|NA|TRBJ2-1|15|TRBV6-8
TGTGCCATCAGAGACAGCGGGAGTGATTACAATGAGCAGTTCTTC
CAIRDSGSDYNEQFF
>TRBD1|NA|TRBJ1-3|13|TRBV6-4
TGTGCCAGCAGCTCAGGGGGCGGAAACACCATATATTTT
CASSSGGGNTIYF
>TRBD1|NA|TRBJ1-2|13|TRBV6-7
TGTGCCAGCAGTACTGACAGGGGGAATGGCTACACCTTC
CASSTDRGNGYTF
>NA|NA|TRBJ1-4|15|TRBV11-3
TGTGCCAGCAGCTACTCGGGCAGTTATAATGAAAAACTGTTTTTT
CASSYSGSYNEKLFF
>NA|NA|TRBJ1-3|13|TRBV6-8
TGTGCCAGCAGCCCCGTCCAGGGAAACACCATATATTTT
CASSPVQGNTIYF
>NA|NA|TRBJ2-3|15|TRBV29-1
TGCAGCGTTGAAGGGGTGAGAGGCTACACAGATACGCAGTATTTT
CSVEGVRGYTDTQYF
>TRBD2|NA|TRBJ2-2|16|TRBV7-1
TGTGCCAGCAGCCCCGGGACTACAGACGACACCGGGGAGCTGTTTTTT
CASSPGTTDDTGELFF
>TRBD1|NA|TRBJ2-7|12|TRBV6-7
TGTGCCAGCAGTTGGGACAGAGGCGAGCAGTACTTC
CASSWDRGEQYF
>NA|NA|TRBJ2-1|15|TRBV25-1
TGTGCCAGCAGTGAATATATCGGGCAGGTCGATGAGCAGTTCTTC
CASSEYIGQVDEQFF
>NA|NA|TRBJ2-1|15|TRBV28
TGTGCCAGCAGTTCTGGGGAAGCTTCCTACAATGAGCAGTTCTTC
CASSSGEASYNEQFF
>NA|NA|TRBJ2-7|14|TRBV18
TGTGCCAGCTCACCCGGGACGGGGAATGACGAGCAGTACTTC
CASSPGTGNDEQYF
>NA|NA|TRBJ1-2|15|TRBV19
TGTGCCAGTATTTCTCGGGGACTAGCTAACTATGGCTACACCTTC
CASISRGLANYGYTF
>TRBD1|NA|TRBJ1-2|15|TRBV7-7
TGTGCCAGCAGCCAAGACAGGGGTGATAAATTTGGCTACACCTTC
CASSQDRGDKFGYTF
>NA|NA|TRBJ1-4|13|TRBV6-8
TGTGCCACTACGGGACATCTCAATGAAAAACTGTTTTTT
CATTGHLNEKLFF
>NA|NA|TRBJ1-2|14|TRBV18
TGTGCCAGCTCACCACCCCAGACTAACTATGGCTACACCTTC
CASSPPQTNYGYTF
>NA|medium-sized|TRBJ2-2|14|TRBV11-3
TGTGCCAGCAGCATGGGCGTGGAGAAGAGGGAGCTGTTTTTT
CASSMGVEKRELFF
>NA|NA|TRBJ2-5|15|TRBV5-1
TGCGCCAGCAGCCCCCCCACAGCGAACGTCGAGACCCAGTACTTC
CASSPPTANVETQYF
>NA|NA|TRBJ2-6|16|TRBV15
TGTGCCACCAGCAGAGACAGACCCTCTGGGGCCAACGTCCTGACTTTC
CATSRDRPSGANVLTF
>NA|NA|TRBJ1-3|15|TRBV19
TGTGCCACCAAACGGGACGGAAACTCTGGAAACACCATATATTTT
CATKRDGNSGNTIYF
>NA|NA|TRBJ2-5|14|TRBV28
TGTGCCAGCAACCAAGGAGGGCCAGGGGAGACCCAGTACTTC
CASNQGGPGETQYF
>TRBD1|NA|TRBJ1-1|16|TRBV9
TGTGCCAGCAGCGAGGGGACAGGGGGGATGAACACTGAAGCTTTCTTT
CASSEGTGGMNTEAFF
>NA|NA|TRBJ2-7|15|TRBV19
TGTGCCAGTAGTATCGGAGGGGGCGCGTTGTACGAGCAGTACTTC
CASSIGGGALYEQYF
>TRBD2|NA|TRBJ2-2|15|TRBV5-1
TGCGCCAGCAGCTTGAATAGCGGGAAGGTCGGGGAGCTGTTTTTT
CASSLNSGKVGELFF
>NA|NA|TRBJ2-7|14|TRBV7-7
TGTGCCAGCAGCTTGACAGAAAGGGATTACGAGCAGTACTTC
CASSLTERDYEQYF
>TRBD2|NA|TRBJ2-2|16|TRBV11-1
TGTGCCAGCAGCTTGGGCCGGGAGGTGGGGGCCGGGGAGCTGTTTTTT
CASSLGREVGAGELFF
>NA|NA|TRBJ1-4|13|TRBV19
TGTGCCAGTAGTGTCTCAACTAATGAAAAACTGTTTTTT
CASSVSTNEKLFF
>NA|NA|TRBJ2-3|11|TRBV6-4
TGTGCCAGCACCAGCGGAGATACGCAGTATTTT
CASTSGDTQYF
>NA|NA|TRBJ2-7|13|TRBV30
TGTGCCTGGACGAGGGGCCAGGGTGGGGAGCAGTACTTC
CAWTRGQGGEQYF
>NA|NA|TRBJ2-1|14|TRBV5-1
TGCGCCAGCCGCCAGGATCCTAGCGTTGGTGAGCAGTTCTTC
CASRQDPSVGEQFF
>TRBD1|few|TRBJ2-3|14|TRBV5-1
TGCGCCAGCAAAAGTGGCAGGGGGCACGATACGCAGTATTTT
CASKSGRGHDTQYF
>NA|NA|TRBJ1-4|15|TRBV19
TGTGCCAGTAGCCCTCAGGGAGCAACTAATGAAAAACTGTTTTTT
CASSPQGATNEKLFF
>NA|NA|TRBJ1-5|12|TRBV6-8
TGTGCCAGCAGGAACGGGAACCAGCCCCAGCATTTT
CASRNGNQPQHF
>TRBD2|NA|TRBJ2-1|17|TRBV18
TGTGCCAGCTCACTATCTCCGGGACTAGACATGAGCAATGAGCAGTTCTTC
CASSLSPGLDMSNEQFF
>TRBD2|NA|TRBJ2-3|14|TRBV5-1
TGCGCCAGCGGGTCCGGGGGGTCTGGGGATACGCAGTATTTT
CASGSGGSGDTQYF
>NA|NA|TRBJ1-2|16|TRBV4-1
TGCGCCAGCAGCCCGACCGGGACTGGGAGGAACTATGGCTACACCTTC
CASSPTGTGRNYGYTF
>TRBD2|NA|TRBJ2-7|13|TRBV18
TGTGCCAGCTCCGCCGCCGCGAGCGGGGCGCAGTACTTC
CASSAAASGAQYF
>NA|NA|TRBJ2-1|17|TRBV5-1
TGCGCCAGCAGCCCGGAAGGCGTTACTAGCAGGGCCAATGAGCAGTTCTTC
CASSPEGVTSRANEQFF
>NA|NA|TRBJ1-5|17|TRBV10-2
TGCGCCAGCAGTGGAGGGCATGGGGGCTATAGCAATCAGCCCCAGCATTTT
CASSGGHGGYSNQPQHF
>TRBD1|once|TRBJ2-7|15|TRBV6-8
TGTGCCATCAAAGGGGACAGGTCTAGCCTCTACGAGCAGTACTTC
CAIKGDRSSLYEQYF
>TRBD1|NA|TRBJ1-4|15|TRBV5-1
TGCGCCAGCAGCTTGGGGGGACAGGGGATGGAAAAACTGTTTTTT
CASSLGGQGMEKLFF
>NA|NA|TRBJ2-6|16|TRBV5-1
TGCGCCAGCAGCTTGACAGGAACCTCTGGGGCCAACGTCCTGACTTTC
CASSLTGTSGANVLTF
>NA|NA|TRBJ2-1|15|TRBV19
TGTGCCAGTAGCATGGCCGGAGCGGCCCACAATGAGCAGTTCTTC
CASSMAGAAHNEQFF
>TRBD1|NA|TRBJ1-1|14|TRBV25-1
TGTGCCAGCAGTTGGACAGGGGGCGAAAAGAGGGCTTTCTTT
CASSWTGGEKRAFF
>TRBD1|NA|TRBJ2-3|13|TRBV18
TGTGCCAGCTCACCCCAGGGGGCAGATACGCAGTATTTT
CASSPQGADTQYF